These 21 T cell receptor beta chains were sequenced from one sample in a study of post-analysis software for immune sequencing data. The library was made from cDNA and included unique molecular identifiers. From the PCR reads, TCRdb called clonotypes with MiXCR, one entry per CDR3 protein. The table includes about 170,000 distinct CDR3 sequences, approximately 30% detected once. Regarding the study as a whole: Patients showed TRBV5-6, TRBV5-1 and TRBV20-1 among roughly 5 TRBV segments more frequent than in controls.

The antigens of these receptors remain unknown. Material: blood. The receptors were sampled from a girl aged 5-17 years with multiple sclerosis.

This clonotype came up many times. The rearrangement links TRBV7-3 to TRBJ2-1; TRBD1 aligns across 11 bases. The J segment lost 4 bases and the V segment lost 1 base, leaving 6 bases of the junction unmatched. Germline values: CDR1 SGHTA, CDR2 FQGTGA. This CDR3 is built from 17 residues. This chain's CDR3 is CASSLKSWDRGYNEQFF. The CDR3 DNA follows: TGTGCCAGCAGCTTAAAGTCATGGGACAGGGGGTACAATGAGCAGTTCTTC.

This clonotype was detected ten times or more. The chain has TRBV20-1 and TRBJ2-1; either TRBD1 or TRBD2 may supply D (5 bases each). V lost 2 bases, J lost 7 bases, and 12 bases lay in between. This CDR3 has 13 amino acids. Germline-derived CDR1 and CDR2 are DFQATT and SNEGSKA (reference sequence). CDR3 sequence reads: CSARWDPLNEQFF. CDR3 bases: TGCAGTGCTAGATGGGACCCGCTAAATGAGCAGTTCTTC.

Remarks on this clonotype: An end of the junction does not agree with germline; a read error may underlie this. DNA of the CDR3: TGCAGCGCCTCGCAGGGAAGGGAAAAACGGTTTTTT. This sequence encodes CSASQGREKRFF. The chain couples TRBV29-1 to TRBJ1-4, with a tentative D call TRBD1 (5 bases). The CDR3 has 12 residues. The germline gives CDR1 SQVTM, CDR2 ANQGSEA.

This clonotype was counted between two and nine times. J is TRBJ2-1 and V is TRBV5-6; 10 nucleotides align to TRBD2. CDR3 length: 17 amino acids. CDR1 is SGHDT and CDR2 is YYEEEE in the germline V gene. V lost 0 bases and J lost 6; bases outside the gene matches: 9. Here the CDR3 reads CASSLVASGSVSNEQFF. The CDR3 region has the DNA TGTGCCAGCAGCTTGGTGGCTAGCGGGAGTGTCAGCAATGAGCAGTTCTTC.

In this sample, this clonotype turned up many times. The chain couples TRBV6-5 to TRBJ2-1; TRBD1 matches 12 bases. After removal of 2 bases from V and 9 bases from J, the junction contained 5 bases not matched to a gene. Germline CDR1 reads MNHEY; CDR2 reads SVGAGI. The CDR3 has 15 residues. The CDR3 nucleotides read TGTGCCAGCAGTTACGCGGGGACAGGGGGCTTTGAGCAGTTCTTC. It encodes CASSYAGTGGFEQFF.

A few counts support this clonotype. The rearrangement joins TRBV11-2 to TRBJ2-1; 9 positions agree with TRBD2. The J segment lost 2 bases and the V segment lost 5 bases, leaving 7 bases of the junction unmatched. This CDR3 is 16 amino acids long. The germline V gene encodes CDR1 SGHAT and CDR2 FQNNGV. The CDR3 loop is CASSPRGLAPYNEQFF. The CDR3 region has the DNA TGTGCCAGCAGCCCCCGGGGACTAGCCCCCTACAATGAGCAGTTCTTC.

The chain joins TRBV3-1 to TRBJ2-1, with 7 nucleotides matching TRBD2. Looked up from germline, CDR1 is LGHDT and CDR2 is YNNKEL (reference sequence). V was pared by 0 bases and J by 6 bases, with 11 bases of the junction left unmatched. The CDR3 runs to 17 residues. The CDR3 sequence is CASSQDTGRKYINEQFF. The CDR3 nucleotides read TGTGCCAGCAGCCAAGATACCGGGAGGAAATACATCAATGAGCAGTTCTTC.

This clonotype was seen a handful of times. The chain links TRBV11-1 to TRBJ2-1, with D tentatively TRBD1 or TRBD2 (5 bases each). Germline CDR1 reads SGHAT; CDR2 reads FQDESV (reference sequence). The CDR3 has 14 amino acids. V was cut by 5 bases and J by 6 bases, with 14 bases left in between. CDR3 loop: CASSEGPSLNEQFF. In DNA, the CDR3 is TGTGCCAGCAGCGAGGGGCCGAGTCTCAATGAGCAGTTCTTC.

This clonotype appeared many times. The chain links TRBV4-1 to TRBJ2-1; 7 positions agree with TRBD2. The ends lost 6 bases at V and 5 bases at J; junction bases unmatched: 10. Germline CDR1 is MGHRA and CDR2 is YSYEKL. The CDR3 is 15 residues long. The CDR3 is CASSSLSGTNNEQFF. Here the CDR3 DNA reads TGCGCCAGCAGTTCGTTGAGCGGGACTAACAATGAGCAGTTCTTC.

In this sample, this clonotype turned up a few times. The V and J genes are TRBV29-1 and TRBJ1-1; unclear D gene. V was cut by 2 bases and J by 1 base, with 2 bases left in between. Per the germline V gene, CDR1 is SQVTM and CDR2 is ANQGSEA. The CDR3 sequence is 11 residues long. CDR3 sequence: CSVEQNTEAFF. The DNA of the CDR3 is TGCAGCGTTGAACAGAACACTGAAGCTTTCTTT. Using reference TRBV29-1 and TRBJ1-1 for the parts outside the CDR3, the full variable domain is SAVISQKPSRDICQRGTSLTIQCQVDSQVTMMFWYRQQPGQSLTLIATANQGSEATYESGFVIDKFPISRPNLTFSTLTVSNMSPEDSSIYLCSVEQNTEAFFGQGTRLTVV.

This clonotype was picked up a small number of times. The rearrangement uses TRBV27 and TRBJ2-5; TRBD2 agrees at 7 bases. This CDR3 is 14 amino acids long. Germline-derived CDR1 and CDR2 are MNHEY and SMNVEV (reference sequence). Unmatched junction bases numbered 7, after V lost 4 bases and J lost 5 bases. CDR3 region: CASSSSGGGETQYF. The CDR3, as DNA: TGTGCCAGCAGTTCGTCTGGGGGAGGGGAGACCCAGTACTTC.

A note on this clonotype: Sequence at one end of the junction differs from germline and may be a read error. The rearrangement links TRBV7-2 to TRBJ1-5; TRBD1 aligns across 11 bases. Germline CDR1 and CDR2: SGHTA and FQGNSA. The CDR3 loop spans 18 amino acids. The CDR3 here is CASGLTQSGTGGFQPQHF. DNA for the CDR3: TGTGCCAGCGGCTTAACCCAGTCCGGGACAGGGGGTTTTCAGCCCCAGCATTTT.

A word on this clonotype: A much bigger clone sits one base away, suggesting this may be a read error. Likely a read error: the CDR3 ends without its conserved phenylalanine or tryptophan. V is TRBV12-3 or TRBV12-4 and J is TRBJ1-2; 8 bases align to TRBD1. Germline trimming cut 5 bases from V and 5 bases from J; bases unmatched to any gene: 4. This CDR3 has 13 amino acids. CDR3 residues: CASSNQGAYGYTC. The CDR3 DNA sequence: TGTGCCAGCAGTAACCAGGGGGCGTATGGCTACACCTGC.

This chain's CDR3 is CATSRDIGSLADSNQPQHF. CDR3 bases: TGTGCCACCAGCAGAGATATCGGCAGCCTCGCCGATAGCAATCAGCCCCAGCATTTT. This sequence joins TRBV15 and TRBJ1-5; D ambiguous. In germline, CDR1 is LNHNV, CDR2 YYDKDF (reference sequence). This CDR3 region has 19 residues. The ends were cut back, 0 bases at V and 0 bases at J, with 18 bases in the middle.

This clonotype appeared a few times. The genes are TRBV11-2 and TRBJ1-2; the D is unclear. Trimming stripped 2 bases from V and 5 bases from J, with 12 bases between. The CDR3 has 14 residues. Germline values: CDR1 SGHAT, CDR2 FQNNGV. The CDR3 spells CASSLLRAKYGYTF. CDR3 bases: TGTGCCAGCAGCTTACTCCGGGCAAAGTATGGCTACACCTTC.

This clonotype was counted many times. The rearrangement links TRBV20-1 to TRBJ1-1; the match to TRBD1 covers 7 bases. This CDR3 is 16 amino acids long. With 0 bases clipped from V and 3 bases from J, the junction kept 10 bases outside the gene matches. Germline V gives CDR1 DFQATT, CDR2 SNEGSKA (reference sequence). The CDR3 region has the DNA TGCAGTGCTAGAGATCCCTCGACAGGGAGAGACACTGAAGCTTTCTTT. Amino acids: CSARDPSTGRDTEAFF.

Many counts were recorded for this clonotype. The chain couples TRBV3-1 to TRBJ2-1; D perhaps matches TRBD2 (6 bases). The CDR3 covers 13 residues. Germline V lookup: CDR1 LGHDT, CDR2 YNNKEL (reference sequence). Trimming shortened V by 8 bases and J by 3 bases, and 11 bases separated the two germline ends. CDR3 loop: CASAGTFYNEQFF. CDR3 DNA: TGTGCCAGCGCCGGGACTTTCTACAATGAGCAGTTCTTC.

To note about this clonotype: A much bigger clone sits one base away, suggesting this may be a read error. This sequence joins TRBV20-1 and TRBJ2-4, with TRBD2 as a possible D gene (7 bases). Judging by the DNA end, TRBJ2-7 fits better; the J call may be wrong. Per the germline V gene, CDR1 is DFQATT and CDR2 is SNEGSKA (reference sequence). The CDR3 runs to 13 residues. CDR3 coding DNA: TGCAGTGCTAGGAGGGGGGGAACGAACGAGCAGTACTTC. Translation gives CSARRGGTNEQYF.

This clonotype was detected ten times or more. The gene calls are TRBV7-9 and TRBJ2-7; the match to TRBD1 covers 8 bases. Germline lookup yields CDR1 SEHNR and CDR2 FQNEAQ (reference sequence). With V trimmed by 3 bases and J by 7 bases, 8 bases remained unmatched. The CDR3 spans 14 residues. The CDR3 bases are TGTGCCAGCAGCTTCGGACAGGGTGACGAAGAGCAGTACTTC. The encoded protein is CASSFGQGDEEQYF.

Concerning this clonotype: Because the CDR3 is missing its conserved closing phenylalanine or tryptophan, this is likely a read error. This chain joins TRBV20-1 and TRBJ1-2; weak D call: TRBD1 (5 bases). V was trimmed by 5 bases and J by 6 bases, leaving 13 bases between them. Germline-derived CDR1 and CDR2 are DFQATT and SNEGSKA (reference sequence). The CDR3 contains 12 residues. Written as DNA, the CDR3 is TGCAGTGCTTTCTTCACAGGAGATGGCTACACCTGC. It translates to CSAFFTGDGYTC.

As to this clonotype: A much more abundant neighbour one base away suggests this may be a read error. The DNA of the CDR3 is TGTGCCAGCAGGCCCGGACTTTACAATGAGCAGTACTTC. This codes for CASRPGLYNEQYF. The chain recombines TRBV12-3 or TRBV12-4 with TRBJ2-7; a possible D gene is TRBD2 (5 bases). Trimming took off 6 bases at V and 7 bases at J, with 16 bases between the two ends. The CDR3 contains 13 residues.